This is a list of T cell receptor beta chains from one sample in a study of T cell repertoires in aging, cancer and after chemotherapy. TCRdb re-called the multiplex PCR reads with MiXCR, one entry per CDR3 protein. Counted here are 3,000 to 3,500 distinct CDR3 sequences, 25% to 30% occurring once; the ten biggest clones make up roughly 4%. Sequencing used blood. The source of these receptors is a human donor with a solid tumor. Each CDR3 is given with its conserved first and last residue. D genes are given only for firm matches. Where a row states a size, it is once, few, many or the class of an expanded clone; other rows omit it.

d_call,j_call,v_call,cdr3_length,clone_size,cdr3_aa,cdr3_nt
NA,TRBJ1-2,TRBV7-3,15,NA,CASSPRTVANYGYTF,TGTGCCAGCAGCCCTCGGACGGTAGCTAACTATGGCTACACCTTC
TRBD1,TRBJ2-7,TRBV20-1,12,medium-sized,CSAHFRDSEQYF,TGCAGTGCTCATTTCCGGGACAGCGAGCAGTACTTC
NA,TRBJ1-1,TRBV20-1,14,NA,CSVPRGAANTEAFF,TGCAGTGTCCCCCGCGGGGCCGCGAACACTGAAGCTTTCTTT
NA,TRBJ2-3,TRBV20-1,15,NA,CSATARGLRTDTQYF,TGCAGTGCGACTGCACGGGGTCTTCGCACAGATACGCAGTATTTT
TRBD2,TRBJ2-3,TRBV5-4,14,NA,CASRTSGRTDTQYF,TGTGCCAGTAGGACTAGCGGGAGAACAGATACGCAGTATTTT
NA,TRBJ1-1,TRBV5-1,15,NA,CASSLEWGMNTEAFF,TGCGCCAGCAGCTTGGAGTGGGGAATGAACACTGAAGCTTTCTTT
NA,TRBJ2-1,TRBV11-3,15,few,CASSLAAGPLHEQFF,TGTGCCAGCAGCTTGGCGGCAGGGCCCCTGCATGAGCAGTTCTTC
TRBD1,TRBJ2-7,TRBV27,13,NA,CASSSTGGLEQYF,TGTGCCAGCAGTTCGACAGGGGGCCTCGAGCAGTACTTC
TRBD2,TRBJ2-7,TRBV4-2,16,NA,CASSQVLAGGNYEQYF,TGTGCCAGCAGCCAAGTGCTAGCGGGGGGCAACTACGAGCAGTACTTC
TRBD2,TRBJ2-7,TRBV6-4,15,once,CASSSRASGSSEQYF,TGTGCCAGCAGTTCCAGGGCTAGCGGGAGCTCCGAGCAGTACTTC
NA,TRBJ2-6,TRBV28,15,NA,CASSPDISGANVLTF,TGTGCCAGCAGCCCGGACATATCTGGGGCCAACGTCCTGACTTTC
NA,TRBJ1-2,TRBV14,13,few,CASSQVPAQGYTF,TGTGCCAGCAGCCAAGTTCCAGCCCAAGGCTACACCTTC
TRBD1,TRBJ1-5,TRBV12-3/TRBV12-4,17,few,CASSPRQGLTSNQPQHF,TGTGCCAGCAGTCCTAGACAGGGGTTGACGAGCAATCAGCCCCAGCATTTT
NA,TRBJ2-1,TRBV20-1,17,NA,CSASSAGLTPIYNEQFF,TGCAGTGCTAGCTCGGCGGGATTGACCCCGATCTACAATGAGCAGTTCTTC
NA,TRBJ1-2,TRBV7-9,12,NA,CASSSGGYGYTF,TGTGCCAGCAGCTCCGGGGGGTATGGCTACACCTTC
NA,TRBJ1-2,TRBV14,14,NA,CASSQGLTGSGYTF,TGTGCCAGCAGCCAAGGACTTACAGGGTCTGGCTACACCTTC
NA,TRBJ1-2,TRBV29-1,11,large,CSVGREGGYTF,TGCAGCGTTGGCAGGGAGGGTGGCTACACCTTC
NA,TRBJ1-5,TRBV5-6,13,NA,CASSPRGGISQHF,TGTGCCAGCAGCCCGCGGGGGGGGATTTCCCAGCATTTT
NA,TRBJ2-1,TRBV19,17,NA,CASSIGALGDSYNEQFF,TGTGCCAGTAGTATAGGGGCGTTGGGGGACTCCTACAATGAGCAGTTCTTC
TRBD2,TRBJ2-5,TRBV19,15,NA,CASRKLAGVEETQYF,TGTGCCAGTAGGAAACTAGCGGGAGTTGAAGAGACCCAGTACTTC
TRBD1,TRBJ2-7,TRBV19,13,medium-sized,CASSLRDSYEQYF,TGTGCCAGTAGTCTCCGGGACAGCTACGAGCAGTACTTC
NA,TRBJ2-3,TRBV6-2/TRBV6-3,13,few,CASSYSTTDTQYF,TGTGCCAGCAGTTACTCGACCACAGATACGCAGTATTTT
TRBD1,TRBJ1-2,TRBV13,16,few,CASSPRQGPTNYGYTF,TGTGCCAGCAGCCCCCGACAGGGCCCCACTAACTATGGCTACACCTTC
TRBD1,TRBJ2-2,TRBV15,17,NA,CATSRGPGQGATGELFF,TGTGCCACCAGCAGAGGTCCGGGACAGGGGGCAACCGGGGAGCTGTTTTTT
NA,TRBJ1-1,TRBV6-2/TRBV6-3,14,NA,CASSSTGPTLAAFF,TGTGCCAGCAGTTCCACAGGACCTACCCTTGCCGCTTTCTTT
TRBD1,TRBJ1-1,TRBV4-3,18,NA,CASSRSGTGGAWDTEAFF,TGCGCCAGCAGCCGATCCGGGACAGGGGGCGCTTGGGACACTGAAGCTTTCTTT
TRBD1,TRBJ2-6,TRBV24-1,17,NA,CATSDPRDRAGANVLTF,TGTGCCACCAGTGACCCTCGGGACAGGGCTGGGGCCAACGTCCTGACTTTC
NA,TRBJ1-4,TRBV19,13,NA,CASNDFPNEKLFF,TGTGCCAGTAATGACTTTCCTAATGAAAAACTGTTTTTT
TRBD1,TRBJ2-1,TRBV24-1,15,few,CATSDGTGLSGEQFF,TGTGCCACCAGTGATGGGACAGGGCTGAGTGGTGAGCAGTTCTTC
NA,TRBJ2-1,TRBV7-2,12,medium-sized,CASSLPDNEQFF,TGTGCCAGCAGCTTACCAGACAATGAGCAGTTCTTC
NA,TRBJ1-2,TRBV7-2,14,medium-sized,CASSLGATNYGYTF,TGTGCCAGCAGCTTAGGAGCAACTAACTATGGCTACACCTTC
NA,TRBJ1-2,TRBV30,13,large,CAWDGRGTYGYTF,TGTGCCTGGGACGGTAGGGGAACCTATGGCTACACCTTC
NA,TRBJ1-5,TRBV7-6,13,medium-sized,CASSPYSNQPQHF,TGTGCCAGCAGCCCTTATAGCAATCAGCCCCAGCATTTT
NA,TRBJ1-1,TRBV5-1,13,few,CASSPGWDTEAFF,TGTGCCAGCAGCCCAGGGTGGGACACTGAAGCTTTCTTT
TRBD2,TRBJ2-4,TRBV4-2,16,NA,CASSQEAGGPKNIQYF,TGTGCCAGCAGCCAAGAAGCGGGGGGACCCAAAAACATTCAGTACTTC
TRBD1,TRBJ2-5,TRBV18,15,NA,CASSPRTGRQETQYF,TGTGCCAGCTCACCAAGGACAGGGCGTCAAGAGACCCAGTACTTC
TRBD2,TRBJ2-1,TRBV12-3/TRBV12-4,14,NA,CASSLISGSNEQFF,TGTGCCAGCAGTTTGATTAGCGGGAGCAATGAGCAGTTCTTC
NA,TRBJ2-7,TRBV7-9,13,NA,CASSLLNRYEQYF,TGTGCCAGCAGCTTACTTAACCGGTACGAGCAGTACTTC
TRBD1,TRBJ2-7,TRBV5-1,14,NA,CASSLGQGPYEQYF,TGCGCCAGCAGCTTGGGACAGGGTCCATACGAGCAGTACTTC
TRBD2,TRBJ2-7,TRBV29-1,14,large,CSVQLAGSSYEQYF,TGCAGCGTCCAGCTAGCGGGGAGCTCCTACGAGCAGTACTTC
TRBD1,TRBJ1-1,TRBV28,13,NA,CASKPGTVPEAFF,TGTGCCAGCAAACCCGGGACAGTTCCTGAAGCTTTCTTT
NA,TRBJ2-7,TRBV6-6,14,large,CASSAGPDRYEQYF,TGTGCCAGCAGCGCCGGACCGGACCGCTACGAGCAGTACTTC
TRBD1,TRBJ2-7,TRBV4-3,15,NA,CASSQEQGPPYEQYF,TGCGCCAGCAGCCAAGAACAGGGGCCACCCTACGAGCAGTACTTC
NA,TRBJ2-6,TRBV10-3,16,NA,CAIKLGPVSGANVLTF,TGTGCCATCAAACTAGGGCCAGTCTCTGGGGCCAACGTCCTGACTTTC